This T cell receptor beta chain was found in a study of blood T cell repertoires in COVID-19. At the level of the study: Some COVID-19 samples were acute and others convalescent; all came from the United States, Italy and Spain. Nucleic acid was either cDNA or gDNA, and it came from T cells, B-cell-depleted T cells, or PBMCs.

Trimming shortened V by 3 bases and J by 9 bases, and 12 bases separated the two germline ends. The CDR3 loop spans 13 amino acids. The germline V gene encodes CDR1 MRHNA and CDR2 SNTAGT. Study processing details: The assay estimated nucleated cells by amplifying reference gene primers. Profiled with immunoSEQ multiplex PCR; TCRdb holds only in-frame clones, not every one. The V and J calls and clone size are taken from that table; D and trimming were inferred from the DNA. The table lists a few hundred thousand clones, roughly nine tenths of them singletons. The receptor's source is a man aged 50 to 60 with acute or convalescent COVID-19. The chain uses TRBV6-4 and TRBJ1-5; TRBD1 is a possible D gene (5 bases). The specimen sequenced was peripheral blood. DNA of the CDR3: TGTGCCAGCAGTGATGGCCCAGGGTGGCCCCAGCATTTT. Its protein product is CASSDGPGWPQHF.